A selection of T cell receptor beta chains follows, all from one sample in a study of T cells in placental villitis. Data came from immunoSEQ multiplex PCR; TCRdb stores just in-frame clones and leaves some out. The sample lists 800 or so clones, approximately 89% seen once, with roughly a tenth in the top ten. Material for sequencing was placental tissue containing maternal and fetal cells. All receptors come from a human donor in good health; the placental T cells may come from both mother and fetus. Both conserved end residues are part of each CDR3. A D gene is named only where the DNA matches it firmly. Some rows mark clone size as missing; the rest say once, few, many or name a class of expanded clone.

cdr3_aa: CASSLGPGGSETQYF
cdr3_nt: TGCGCCAGCAGCTTAGGTCCAGGAGGTTCGGAGACCCAGTACTTC
clone_size: NA
cdr3_length: 15
j_call: TRBJ2-5
d_call: NA
v_call: TRBV5-1

cdr3_aa: CASRPGTNTETFF
cdr3_nt: TGTGCCAGTAGACCCGGGACAAACACTGAAACTTTCTTT
clone_size: NA
cdr3_length: 13
j_call: TRBJ1-1
d_call: NA
v_call: TRBV19

cdr3_aa: CASSIDNQGNQETQYF
cdr3_nt: TGTGCCAGTAGTATAGATAATCAGGGGAACCAAGAGACCCAGTACTTC
clone_size: NA
cdr3_length: 16
j_call: TRBJ2-5
d_call: NA
v_call: TRBV19

cdr3_aa: CASSPSTGSSTDTQYF
cdr3_nt: TGTGCCAGCTCACCCTCGACAGGGAGTAGCACAGATACGCAGTATTTT
clone_size: NA
cdr3_length: 16
j_call: TRBJ2-3
d_call: TRBD1
v_call: TRBV18

cdr3_aa: CASSSHQSGSGNTIYF
cdr3_nt: TGTGCCAGCAGCTCCCACCAGAGTGGATCTGGAAACACCATATATTTT
clone_size: NA
cdr3_length: 16
j_call: TRBJ1-3
d_call: NA
v_call: TRBV7-9

cdr3_aa: CASSTGGETQYF
cdr3_nt: TGTGCCAGCAGTACAGGGGGGGAGACCCAGTACTTC
clone_size: NA
cdr3_length: 12
j_call: TRBJ2-5
d_call: TRBD1
v_call: TRBV6-2/TRBV6-3

cdr3_aa: CASWDRRGDIQYF
cdr3_nt: TGTGCCAGCTGGGACAGGAGGGGGGACATTCAGTACTTC
clone_size: NA
cdr3_length: 13
j_call: TRBJ2-4
d_call: TRBD1
v_call: TRBV6-5

cdr3_aa: CASSFWGNQPQHF
cdr3_nt: TGTGCCAGCAGTTTTTGGGGAAATCAGCCCCAGCATTTT
clone_size: once
cdr3_length: 13
j_call: TRBJ1-5
d_call: NA
v_call: TRBV12-3/TRBV12-4

cdr3_aa: CASSLDRGYEQYF
cdr3_nt: TGTGCCAGCAGCTTAGACAGGGGGTACGAGCAGTACTTC
clone_size: NA
cdr3_length: 13
j_call: TRBJ2-7
d_call: TRBD1
v_call: TRBV7-2

cdr3_aa: CASSLTRTSGYNEQFF
cdr3_nt: TGTGCCAGCAGTTTAACAAGGACTAGCGGATACAATGAGCAGTTCTTC
clone_size: NA
cdr3_length: 16
j_call: TRBJ2-1
d_call: TRBD2
v_call: TRBV28

cdr3_aa: CASSYMTEAFF
cdr3_nt: TGTGCTAGCAGTTATATGACTGAAGCTTTCTTT
clone_size: NA
cdr3_length: 11
j_call: TRBJ1-1
d_call: NA
v_call: TRBV6-5

cdr3_aa: CASSRLASSEQYF
cdr3_nt: TGTGCCAGCAGCCGACTAGCGAGTTCCGAGCAGTACTTC
clone_size: NA
cdr3_length: 13
j_call: TRBJ2-7
d_call: TRBD2
v_call: TRBV5-4

cdr3_aa: CASSQDYDYRRSEQFF
cdr3_nt: TGTGCCAGCAGCCAAGATTACGACTACCGGCGGAGTGAGCAGTTCTTC
clone_size: NA
cdr3_length: 16
j_call: TRBJ2-1
d_call: NA
v_call: TRBV3-1/TRBV3-2

cdr3_aa: CASSYVQGGAEQYF
cdr3_nt: TGTGCCAGCAGTTACGTACAGGGAGGGGCCGAGCAGTACTTC
clone_size: NA
cdr3_length: 14
j_call: TRBJ2-7
d_call: NA
v_call: TRBV6-5

cdr3_aa: CASSYGVAGGQETQYF
cdr3_nt: TGTGCCAGCAGTTACGGGGTAGCGGGAGGCCAAGAGACCCAGTACTTC
clone_size: NA
cdr3_length: 16
j_call: TRBJ2-5
d_call: TRBD2
v_call: TRBV6-2/TRBV6-3

cdr3_aa: CASTRDSLSNTEAFF
cdr3_nt: TGTGCCAGCACCCGGGACAGTCTATCGAACACTGAAGCTTTCTTT
clone_size: NA
cdr3_length: 15
j_call: TRBJ1-1
d_call: TRBD1
v_call: TRBV27

cdr3_aa: CASSLGRSDQPQHF
cdr3_nt: TGTGCCAGCAGTTTAGGACGGAGCGATCAGCCCCAGCATTTT
clone_size: NA
cdr3_length: 14
j_call: TRBJ1-5
d_call: NA
v_call: TRBV28

cdr3_aa: CASSIRLAGETQYF
cdr3_nt: TGTGCCAGCAGTATCAGACTAGCGGGGGAGACCCAGTACTTC
clone_size: NA
cdr3_length: 14
j_call: TRBJ2-5
d_call: TRBD2
v_call: TRBV6-2/TRBV6-3

cdr3_aa: CASSQLAGVNDNEQFF
cdr3_nt: TGTGCCAGCAGCCAACTAGCGGGGGTAAATGACAATGAGCAGTTCTTC
clone_size: NA
cdr3_length: 16
j_call: TRBJ2-1
d_call: TRBD2
v_call: TRBV14

cdr3_aa: CASRKGQGYEKLFF
cdr3_nt: TGTGCCAGCAGAAAGGGACAGGGATATGAAAAACTGTTTTTT
clone_size: NA
cdr3_length: 14
j_call: TRBJ1-4
d_call: TRBD1
v_call: TRBV28

cdr3_aa: CAWRRSGRDTEAFF
cdr3_nt: TGTGCCTGGAGGCGCAGTGGTAGGGACACTGAAGCTTTCTTT
clone_size: NA
cdr3_length: 14
j_call: TRBJ1-1
d_call: NA
v_call: TRBV30

cdr3_aa: CASSVGLATNNEQFF
cdr3_nt: TGTGCCAGCAGCGTAGGACTAGCGACGAACAATGAGCAGTTCTTC
clone_size: NA
cdr3_length: 15
j_call: TRBJ2-1
d_call: TRBD2
v_call: TRBV9

cdr3_aa: CASSGPTSFYEQYF
cdr3_nt: TGTGCCAGCAGTGGTCCGACTTCCTTCTACGAGCAGTACTTC
clone_size: NA
cdr3_length: 14
j_call: TRBJ2-7
d_call: NA
v_call: TRBV7-9

cdr3_aa: CASSFPPVGVSYNEQFF
cdr3_nt: TGTGCCAGCAGTTTCCCCCCCGTGGGTGTCTCCTACAATGAGCAGTTCTTC
clone_size: NA
cdr3_length: 17
j_call: TRBJ2-1
d_call: NA
v_call: TRBV28

cdr3_aa: CASSIVASGRNEQYF
cdr3_nt: TGTGCCAGTAGTATAGTCGCTAGCGGGAGGAACGAGCAGTACTTC
clone_size: NA
cdr3_length: 15
j_call: TRBJ2-7
d_call: TRBD2
v_call: TRBV19

cdr3_aa: CASSEGTGHNQPQHF
cdr3_nt: TGTGCCAGCAGTGAAGGGACAGGGCATAATCAGCCCCAGCATTTT
clone_size: NA
cdr3_length: 15
j_call: TRBJ1-5
d_call: TRBD1
v_call: TRBV2

cdr3_aa: CASTNDRGLTYNEQFF
cdr3_nt: TGTGCCAGCACCAACGACAGGGGTCTTACCTACAATGAGCAGTTCTTC
clone_size: NA
cdr3_length: 16
j_call: TRBJ2-1
d_call: TRBD1
v_call: TRBV11-1

cdr3_aa: CASSAQLAGHNEQFF
cdr3_nt: TGTGCCAGCAGCGCCCAACTAGCGGGGCACAATGAGCAGTTCTTC
clone_size: NA
cdr3_length: 15
j_call: TRBJ2-1
d_call: TRBD2
v_call: TRBV7-9

cdr3_aa: CASSVLSGGSPLHF
cdr3_nt: TGTGCCAGCAGCGTATTGTCAGGGGGATCACCCCTCCACTTT
clone_size: NA
cdr3_length: 14
j_call: TRBJ1-6
d_call: TRBD1
v_call: TRBV9

cdr3_aa: CASSSRQGYNEQFF
cdr3_nt: TGCGCCAGCAGCTCTCGACAGGGGTACAATGAGCAGTTCTTC
clone_size: NA
cdr3_length: 14
j_call: TRBJ2-1
d_call: TRBD1
v_call: TRBV4-1

cdr3_aa: CASSVAWSSHTGELFF
cdr3_nt: TGTGCCAGCAGCGTAGCTTGGTCTAGTCACACCGGGGAGCTGTTTTTT
clone_size: once
cdr3_length: 16
j_call: TRBJ2-2
d_call: NA
v_call: TRBV9

cdr3_aa: CASSHPKTSGGGNEQFF
cdr3_nt: TGCGCCAGCAGCCATCCTAAGACTAGCGGGGGGGGCAATGAGCAGTTCTTC
clone_size: NA
cdr3_length: 17
j_call: TRBJ2-1
d_call: TRBD2
v_call: TRBV4-1

cdr3_aa: CASSLGRIRTVQETQYF
cdr3_nt: TGTGCCAGCAGCTTGGGTAGGATCCGGACAGTCCAAGAGACCCAGTACTTC
clone_size: once
cdr3_length: 17
j_call: TRBJ2-5
d_call: NA
v_call: TRBV5-5

cdr3_aa: CASSVAGQSSYNSPLHF
cdr3_nt: TGTGCCAGCAGCGTAGCTGGACAGAGCTCCTATAATTCACCCCTCCACTTT
clone_size: NA
cdr3_length: 17
j_call: TRBJ1-6
d_call: NA
v_call: TRBV9

cdr3_aa: CASSWASGSGTDTQYF
cdr3_nt: TGCGCCAGCAGCTGGGCTAGCGGGAGTGGCACAGATACGCAGTATTTT
clone_size: NA
cdr3_length: 16
j_call: TRBJ2-3
d_call: TRBD2
v_call: TRBV5-1

cdr3_aa: CASSQGRNTGELFF
cdr3_nt: TGTGCCAGCAGCCAAGGACGGAACACCGGGGAGCTGTTTTTT
clone_size: NA
cdr3_length: 14
j_call: TRBJ2-2
d_call: NA
v_call: TRBV7-3

cdr3_aa: CASSEWTGGEGETQYF
cdr3_nt: TGTGCCAGCAGTGAATGGACAGGGGGCGAAGGGGAGACCCAGTACTTC
clone_size: once
cdr3_length: 16
j_call: TRBJ2-5
d_call: TRBD1
v_call: TRBV25-1

cdr3_aa: CASSLGQNQPQHF
cdr3_nt: TGTGCCAGCAGTTTGGGACAGAATCAGCCCCAGCATTTT
clone_size: NA
cdr3_length: 13
j_call: TRBJ1-5
d_call: TRBD1
v_call: TRBV12-3/TRBV12-4

cdr3_aa: CASGHSGLAGATGELFF
cdr3_nt: TGTGCCAGCGGGCATTCGGGACTAGCGGGGGCCACCGGGGAGCTGTTTTTT
clone_size: NA
cdr3_length: 17
j_call: TRBJ2-2
d_call: TRBD2
v_call: TRBV5-6

cdr3_aa: CASSLAGGEGRYEQYF
cdr3_nt: TGCGCCAGCAGCTTGGCAGGGGGCGAAGGTCGCTACGAGCAGTACTTC
clone_size: NA
cdr3_length: 16
j_call: TRBJ2-7
d_call: TRBD1
v_call: TRBV5-1

cdr3_aa: CASSKSMNTEAFF
cdr3_nt: TGTGCCAGCAGCAAGTCCATGAACACTGAAGCTTTCTTT
clone_size: NA
cdr3_length: 13
j_call: TRBJ1-1
d_call: NA
v_call: TRBV21-1